This TCR beta chain is drawn from a study of blood T cell repertoires in COVID-19. Study as a whole: The United States, Italy and Spain were the sources of the acute and convalescent COVID-19 samples. In each case, the material was cDNA or gDNA derived from T cells, B-cell-depleted T cells, or PBMCs.

As handled by the study authors: The authors estimated nucleated cell counts from reference gene primer amplification. The protocol was immunoSEQ multiplex PCR, while the TCRdb copy is restricted to in-frame clones and leaves out a portion. V and J calls and clone size are as listed in that table; D and trimming were resolved from the DNA. The table lists 250,000 to 350,000 clones, approximately 90% of them singletons. CDR1 and CDR2 (germline): SGHTA, FQGNSA. The CDR3 covers 13 residues. Trimming removed 6 bases at V and 4 bases at J, with 10 bases between. The genes are TRBV7-2 and TRBJ1-3; a possible D gene is TRBD1 (5 bases). Input material: peripheral blood. The receptor was derived from a woman aged 55-75 years with acute or convalescent COVID-19. In DNA, the CDR3 is TGTGCCAGCAGTTCAGGGTCAGGAAACACCATATATTTT. Translation gives CASSSGSGNTIYF.